What follows are 13 T cell receptor beta chains derived from one specimen sequenced in a study of blood T cell repertoires in COVID-19. Measured with immunoSEQ multiplex PCR; TCRdb has only the in-frame clones, and not every one. The data show some 170,000 clones, about nine tenths seen once. Material: peripheral blood. The receptors come from a woman aged 45-59 years with acute or convalescent COVID-19.

The table lists this clone with a few counts. V is TRBV9 and J is TRBJ1-2; TRBD1 might be the D (6 bases). CDR1 is SGDLS, CDR2 YYNGEE, per germline. This CDR3 region has 18 residues. With 1 base removed from V and 0 bases from J, the gap between germline ends came to 19 bases. CDR3 amino acids: CASSVNLGQRHPNYGYTF. The CDR3 nucleotides are TGTGCCAGCAGCGTAAACCTTGGACAGCGACATCCTAACTATGGCTACACCTTC.

The genes are TRBV24-1 and TRBJ1-1; the D gene is possibly TRBD1 (5 bases). CDR1 KGHDR and CDR2 SFDVKD come from the germline V gene. The CDR3 totals 13 residues. V shed 5 bases and J shed 5 bases, with 11 bases lying between them. The DNA for the CDR3 is TGTGCCACCAGTGGGGAGGGGTTGACTGAAGCTTTCTTT. This sequence encodes CATSGEGLTEAFF.

This clone was detected a few times. The chain has TRBV3-1 (or the pseudogene TRBV3-2) and TRBJ2-5; no reliable D call. The V gene lost 1 base and the J gene lost 2 bases, with 11 bases spanning the gap. From germline, CDR1 is LGHDT and CDR2 YNNKEL (reference sequence). This CDR3 has 15 amino acids. CDR3 nucleotides: TGTGCCAGCAGCCAAGTCGGTTTAGAACAAGAGACCCAGTACTTC. Its protein product is CASSQVGLEQETQYF.

The J gene is TRBJ2-7, the V gene TRBV3-1 (or the pseudogene TRBV3-2); no definite D call. The CDR3 length is 12 residues. Germline-derived CDR1 and CDR2 are LGHDT and YNNKEL (reference sequence). V lost 0 bases to trimming and J lost 3 bases, with 3 bases between them. The DNA of the CDR3 is TGTGCCAGCAGCCAAGAACACTACGAGCAGTACTTC. Encoded protein: CASSQEHYEQYF.

The chain recombines TRBV2 with TRBJ1-2; no clear D. Trimming removed 0 bases from V and 4 bases from J, with 18 bases in between. Germline V gene data show CDR1 as SNHLY and CDR2 as FYNNEI. The CDR3 is made up of 17 amino acids. In DNA, the CDR3 is TGTGCCAGCAGTGAAGCGCTTCCTGCAGGACTGGGCTATGGCTACACCTTC. It translates to CASSEALPAGLGYGYTF.

The count of this clone is one. The junction departs from germline at one end; a sequencing error may be responsible. The V and J genes are TRBV7-2 and TRBJ2-1; 12 bases are a match to TRBD2. The CDR3 has 14 residues. The germline V gene encodes CDR1 SGHTA and CDR2 FQGNSA. Here the CDR3 DNA reads TGTGCCAGCAGCCTAGCGGGAGGGCCAACCGAGCAGTTCTTC. Its protein is CASSLAGGPTEQFF.

The V gene is TRBV9, the J gene TRBJ1-1; maybe TRBD1 (6 bases). Looked up from germline, CDR1 is SGDLS and CDR2 is YYNGEE. Trimming took off 3 bases at V and 0 bases at J, with 9 bases between the two ends. The CDR3 has 14 residues. The CDR3 bases are TGTGCCAGCAGCGCGACAGGATTGAACACTGAAGCTTTCTTT. Translating it yields CASSATGLNTEAFF.

This clone was seen once. The chain employs TRBV25-1 and TRBJ2-1, with 9 bases lining up with TRBD2. The V and J ends lost 6 bases and 7 bases, in that order; junction bases with no gene match: 13. CDR3 length: 16 amino acids. Per germline, CDR1 MGHDK and CDR2 SYGVNS. This CDR3 is CASSARGLAGVNEQFF. The DNA of the CDR3 is TGTGCCAGCAGCGCAAGGGGACTAGCTGGGGTTAATGAGCAGTTCTTC.

CDR3 in DNA: TGCAGCGTTGACCGGACAGGGGATACTGAAGCTTTCTTT. It codes for CSVDRTGDTEAFF. The chain carries TRBV29-1 and TRBJ1-1; 9 nucleotides line up with TRBD1. CDR1 is SQVTM, CDR2 ANQGSEA, per germline. Trimming took 3 bases from V and 5 from J; bases not matched to a gene: 4. CDR3 length: 13 amino acids.

The chain employs TRBV6-2 or TRBV6-3 and TRBJ2-3, with D unclear. This CDR3 is 14 amino acids long. Trimming took 3 bases from V and 2 from J, leaving 9 bases between them. Germline V CDR1 and CDR2: MNHEY, SVGEGT. The CDR3 DNA sequence: TGTGCCAGCAGTTATCACTTTCTCACAGATACGCAGTATTTT. Its translation: CASSYHFLTDTQYF.

The gene calls are TRBV5-6 and TRBJ1-2; D gene ambiguous. Trimming left V 1 base short and J 0 bases short, with 16 bases between. The CDR3 has 17 amino acids. Looked up from germline, CDR1 is SGHDT and CDR2 is YYEEEE. CDR3 nucleotide sequence: TGTGCCAGCAGCTTGACCCGAGGAGGGAGGGCTAACTATGGCTACACCTTC. Amino acid sequence: CASSLTRGGRANYGYTF.

The genes are TRBV5-1 and TRBJ2-1; TRBD2 agrees at 10 bases. The CDR3 is 15 amino acids. The V gene end was trimmed by 10 bases and the J gene end by 0 bases; junction bases not matched to a gene: 7. Germline-derived CDR1 and CDR2 are SGHRS and YFSETQ. CDR3 nucleotide sequence: TGCGCCTCTCAGCGGGGGGGAGACTCCTACAATGAGCAGTTCTTC. It is translated as CASQRGGDSYNEQFF.

J is TRBJ2-3 and V is TRBV2; the D is unclear. Trimming left V 7 bases short and J 6 bases short, with 5 bases between. The V gene's germline CDR1 is SNHLY and CDR2 FYNNEI. The CDR3 is 10 amino acids. CDR3 region: CASTLDTQYF. In DNA, the CDR3 is TGTGCCAGCACTCTCGATACGCAGTATTTT.